Below, 21 T cell receptor beta chains from the same sample are listed, as sequenced in a study of CXCR3-negative and CXCR3-positive naive CD8 T cells. The libraries of TRB cDNA were constructed through 5' RACE using UMI labels. TCRdb reanalyzed the 5' RACE reads, giving one entry per CDR3 protein sequence and no DNA. The listing contains 35,000 to 55,000 distinct CDR3 sequences. The sequenced sample was naive CXCR3- CD8+ T cells from blood. The subset denotes: CD45RO-CCR7+CD27+CD95- naive CD8+ T cells lacking CXCR3 (TNR3-). The receptors were gathered from a human donor in good health. Some clones in this sample may be carry-over from other donors' samples.

The J gene is TRBJ2-1, the V gene TRBV20-1; TCRdb lists TRBD2, though no DNA is available to test this call. The CDR3 is made up of 14 amino acids. CDR1 is DFQATT, CDR2 SNEGSKA, per germline (reference sequence). The CDR3 spells CSAGLADPRDEQFF.

The J gene is TRBJ2-2, the V gene TRBV12-3 or TRBV12-4. The CDR3 consists of 16 residues. CDR3 amino acids: CASSLSPGANTGELFF.

The genes are TRBV7-3 and TRBJ2-5. Per germline, CDR1 SGHTA and CDR2 FQGTGA. This CDR3 is built from 13 residues. The CDR3 reads CASSFGDQETQYF.

The chain is built from TRBV5-1 and TRBJ2-7; TCRdb selects TRBD2, and the lack of DNA leaves this call unchecked. The CDR3 totals 15 residues. The germline V gene encodes CDR1 SGHRS and CDR2 YFSETQ. CDR3: CASSVSGGLSYEQYF.

The CDR3 reads CASSLGTHDEQYF. V usage is TRBV7-2 and J usage is TRBJ2-7. The CDR3 spans 13 residues. Per the germline V gene, CDR1 is SGHTA and CDR2 is FQGNSA.

This sequence joins TRBV18 and TRBJ1-2. CDR1 is KGHSH and CDR2 is LQKENI in the germline V gene. The CDR3 runs 13 residues. CDR3 sequence: CASSPAAEYGYTF.

The chain uses TRBV4-2 and TRBJ2-3; the D gene TCRdb calls, TRBD2, cannot be checked with no DNA. CDR3 length: 16 residues. CDR1 and CDR2 from the germline V gene are LGHNA and YNFKEQ. The CDR3 loop is CASSQETSGSPDTQYF.

This rearrangement joins TRBV29-1 to TRBJ2-3; TCRdb returns TRBD2, unconfirmable since there is no DNA. The CDR3 totals 13 residues. Germline assignment: CDR1 SQVTM and CDR2 ANQGSEA. Here the CDR3 reads CSVVPLSTDTQYF.

The CDR3 reads CSVGGQRMNTEAFF. The rearrangement uses TRBV29-1 and TRBJ1-1. The CDR3 sequence is 14 residues long. The germline CDR1 and CDR2 sequences are SQVTM and ANQGSEA.

The rearrangement joins TRBV29-1 to TRBJ2-1; absent DNA, TCRdb's TRBD1 call cannot be checked. The CDR3 extends over 14 amino acids. Germline V gene sequence: CDR1 SQVTM, CDR2 ANQGSEA. This CDR3 is CSAPQDRMGSGQFF.

This chain uses TRBV28 with TRBJ2-1; absent DNA, TCRdb's TRBD1 call cannot be checked. This CDR3 region has 16 residues. Germline-derived CDR1 and CDR2 are MDHEN and SYDVKM. CDR3: CASSLETGPSYNEQFF. Complete variable domain (other parts from reference TRBV28 and TRBJ2-1): DVKVTQSSRYLVKRTGEKVFLECVQDMDHENMFWYRQDPGLGLRLIYFSYDVKMKEKGDIPEGYSVSREKKERFSLILESASTNQTSMYLCASSLETGPSYNEQFFGPGTRLTVL.

This chain links TRBV7-9 with TRBJ2-7; the TCRdb call, TRBD1, lacks DNA for checking. From germline, CDR1 is SEHNR and CDR2 FQNEAQ (reference sequence). The length of the CDR3 is 16 residues. CDR3 residues: CASSPRRDRGYYEQYF.

The chain links TRBV13 to TRBJ2-7. In germline, CDR1 is PRHDT, CDR2 FYEKMQ (reference sequence). The CDR3 has 14 residues. This CDR3 is CASSREQNPYEQYF.

The chain carries TRBV5-1 and TRBJ2-7. The CDR3 extends over 15 amino acids. Germline CDR1 SGHRS, CDR2 YFSETQ. The chain's CDR3 is CASSLAGGISYEQYF.

The CDR3 sequence: CASSPLPSPGLGSYNEQFF. This chain connects TRBV4-2 to TRBJ2-1; the TCRdb D gene call, TRBD2, has no DNA to confirm it. Germline values: CDR1 LGHNA, CDR2 YNFKEQ. The CDR3 has 19 residues.

The chain recombines TRBV7-9 with TRBJ2-1; TCRdb outputs TRBD1, but without DNA this stays unchecked. The CDR3 loop spans 18 amino acids. Germline V gene lookup returns CDR1 SEHNR and CDR2 FQNEAQ (reference sequence). The CDR3 spells CASSLGDSEAPPYNEQFF.

This chain connects TRBV9 to TRBJ2-1; TCRdb names TRBD1, which stays unverified in the absence of DNA. CDR1 and CDR2 (germline): SGDLS, YYNGEE. The CDR3 has 12 amino acids. The CDR3 spells CASSVDPHEQFF.

This chain joins TRBV29-1 and TRBJ2-4; TCRdb names TRBD1, which stays unverified in the absence of DNA. The CDR3 has 13 amino acids. Germline CDR1 and CDR2: SQVTM and ANQGSEA. CDR3 in amino acids: CSVEGLGTDIQYF.

V usage is TRBV12-3 or TRBV12-4 and J usage is TRBJ2-1; checking the TCRdb D call of TRBD1 is not possible without DNA. The CDR3 loop spans 20 amino acids. Here the CDR3 reads CASSFPIDSDLRGVYNEQFF.

The rearrangement uses TRBV20-1 and TRBJ1-4; checking the TCRdb D call of TRBD1 is not possible without DNA. Per germline, CDR1 DFQATT and CDR2 SNEGSKA (reference sequence). CDR3 length: 17 amino acids. CDR3 residues: CSAPSWGDLATNEKLFF.

This CDR3 is CASSWGRDTQYF. The chain recombines TRBV7-6 with TRBJ2-3; without DNA, the TCRdb call of TRBD1 cannot be checked. CDR1 is SGHVS, CDR2 FNYEAQ, per germline. The CDR3 loop spans 12 amino acids.